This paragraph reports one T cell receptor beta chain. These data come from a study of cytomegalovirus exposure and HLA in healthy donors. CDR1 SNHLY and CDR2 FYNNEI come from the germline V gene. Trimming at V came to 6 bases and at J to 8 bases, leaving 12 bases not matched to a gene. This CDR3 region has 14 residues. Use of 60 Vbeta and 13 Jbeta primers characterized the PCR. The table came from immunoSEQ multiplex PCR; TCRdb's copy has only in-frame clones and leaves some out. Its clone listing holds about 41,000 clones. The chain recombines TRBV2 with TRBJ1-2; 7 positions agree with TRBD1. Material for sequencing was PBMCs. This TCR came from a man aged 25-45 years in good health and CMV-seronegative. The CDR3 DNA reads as TGTGCCAGCAGCCTAGAAGTAGGGGGCAGCGGCTACACCTTC. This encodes CASSLEVGGSGYTF.